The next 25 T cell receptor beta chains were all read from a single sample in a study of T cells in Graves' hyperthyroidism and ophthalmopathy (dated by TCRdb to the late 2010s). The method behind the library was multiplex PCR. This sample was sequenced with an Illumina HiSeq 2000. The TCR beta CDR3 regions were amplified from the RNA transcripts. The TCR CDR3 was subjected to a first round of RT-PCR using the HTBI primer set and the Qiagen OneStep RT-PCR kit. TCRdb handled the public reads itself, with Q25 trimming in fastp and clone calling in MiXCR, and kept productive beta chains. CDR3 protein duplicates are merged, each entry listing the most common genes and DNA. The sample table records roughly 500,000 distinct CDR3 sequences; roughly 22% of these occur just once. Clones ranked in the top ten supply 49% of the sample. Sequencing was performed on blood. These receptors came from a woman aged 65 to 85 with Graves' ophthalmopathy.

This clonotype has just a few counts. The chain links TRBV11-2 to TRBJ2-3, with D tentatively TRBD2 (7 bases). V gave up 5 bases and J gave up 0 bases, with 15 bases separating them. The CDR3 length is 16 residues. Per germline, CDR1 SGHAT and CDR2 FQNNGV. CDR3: CASSQGRVGSTDTQYF. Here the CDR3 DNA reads TGTGCCAGCAGCCAGGGGAGGGTTGGGAGCACAGATACGCAGTATTTT.

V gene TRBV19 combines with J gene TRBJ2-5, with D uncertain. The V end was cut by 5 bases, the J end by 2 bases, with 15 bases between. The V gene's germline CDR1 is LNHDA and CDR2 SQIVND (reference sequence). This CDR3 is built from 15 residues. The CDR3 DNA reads TGTGCCAGTAGTCCCATGAAAGGGTCACAAGAGACCCAGTACTTC. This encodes CASSPMKGSQETQYF.

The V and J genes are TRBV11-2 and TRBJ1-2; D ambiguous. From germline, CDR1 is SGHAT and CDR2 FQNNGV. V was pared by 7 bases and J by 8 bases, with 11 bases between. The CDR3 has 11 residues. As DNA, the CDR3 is TGTGCCAGCACCCCCCTTGGGGGCTACACCTTC. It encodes CASTPLGGYTF.

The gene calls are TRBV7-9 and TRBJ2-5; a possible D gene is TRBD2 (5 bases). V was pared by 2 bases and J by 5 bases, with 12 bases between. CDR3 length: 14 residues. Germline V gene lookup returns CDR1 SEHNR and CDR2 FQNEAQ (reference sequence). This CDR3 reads CASSLSGSGETQYF. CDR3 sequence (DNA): TGTGCCAGCAGCTTAAGTGGGAGTGGTGAGACCCAGTACTTC.

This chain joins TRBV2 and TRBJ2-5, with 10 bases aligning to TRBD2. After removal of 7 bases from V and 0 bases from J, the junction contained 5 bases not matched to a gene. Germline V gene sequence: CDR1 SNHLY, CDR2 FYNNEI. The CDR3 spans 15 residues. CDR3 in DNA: TGTGCCAGCATTGGGACTAGCGTAGACCAAGAGACCCAGTACTTC. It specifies CASIGTSVDQETQYF.

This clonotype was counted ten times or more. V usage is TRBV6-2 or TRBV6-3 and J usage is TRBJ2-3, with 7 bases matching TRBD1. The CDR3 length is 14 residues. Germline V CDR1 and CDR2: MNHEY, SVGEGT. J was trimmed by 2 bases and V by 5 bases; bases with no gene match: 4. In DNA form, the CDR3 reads TGTGCCAGCAGTAAACAGGGGACCACAGATACGCAGTATTTT. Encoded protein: CASSKQGTTDTQYF.

The CDR3 sequence is CSARDGSMGLAGPDTQYF. The CDR3 nucleotides are TGCAGTGCTAGAGATGGGAGTATGGGACTAGCGGGACCAGATACGCAGTATTTT. This chain connects TRBV20-1 to TRBJ2-3, with 13 bases aligning to TRBD2. Trimming removed 0 bases from V and 4 bases from J; junction bases left unmatched: 10. CDR3 size: 18 residues. Germline loops: CDR1 DFQATT, CDR2 SNEGSKA (reference sequence).

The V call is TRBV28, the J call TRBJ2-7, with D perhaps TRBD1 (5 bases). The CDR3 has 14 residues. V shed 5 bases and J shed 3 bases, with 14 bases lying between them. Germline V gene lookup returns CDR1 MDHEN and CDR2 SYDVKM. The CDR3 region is CASSARQQLYEQYF. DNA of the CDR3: TGTGCCAGCAGTGCGAGACAGCAGCTCTACGAGCAGTACTTC.

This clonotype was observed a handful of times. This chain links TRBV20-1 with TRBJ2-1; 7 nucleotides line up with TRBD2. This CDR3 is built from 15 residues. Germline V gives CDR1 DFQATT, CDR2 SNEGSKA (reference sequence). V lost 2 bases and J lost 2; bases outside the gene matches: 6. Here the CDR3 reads CSARPAAGAYNEQFF. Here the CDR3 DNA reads TGCAGTGCTAGACCCGCGGCGGGGGCCTACAATGAGCAGTTCTTC.

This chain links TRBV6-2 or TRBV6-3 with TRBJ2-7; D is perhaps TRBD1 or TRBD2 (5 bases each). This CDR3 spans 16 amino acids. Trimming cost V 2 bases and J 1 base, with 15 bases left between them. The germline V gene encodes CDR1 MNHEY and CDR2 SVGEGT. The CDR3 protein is CASSYTGPPFSYEQYF. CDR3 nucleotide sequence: TGTGCCAGCAGTTACACGGGACCCCCATTTTCCTACGAGCAGTACTTC.

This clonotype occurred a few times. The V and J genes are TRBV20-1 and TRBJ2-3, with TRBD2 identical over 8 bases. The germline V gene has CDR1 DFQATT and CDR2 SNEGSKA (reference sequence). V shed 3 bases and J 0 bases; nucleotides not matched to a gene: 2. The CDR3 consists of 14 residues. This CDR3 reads CSARKRESTDTQYF. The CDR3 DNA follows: TGCAGTGCTAGGAAGCGGGAGAGCACAGATACGCAGTATTTT.

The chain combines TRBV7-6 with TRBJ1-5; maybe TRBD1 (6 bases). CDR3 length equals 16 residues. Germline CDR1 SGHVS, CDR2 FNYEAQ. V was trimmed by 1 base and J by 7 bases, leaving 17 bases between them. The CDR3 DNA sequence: TGTGCCAGCAGCTTAGTGGCAGGGGAAATGGGGCAGCCCCAGCATTTT. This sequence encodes CASSLVAGEMGQPQHF.

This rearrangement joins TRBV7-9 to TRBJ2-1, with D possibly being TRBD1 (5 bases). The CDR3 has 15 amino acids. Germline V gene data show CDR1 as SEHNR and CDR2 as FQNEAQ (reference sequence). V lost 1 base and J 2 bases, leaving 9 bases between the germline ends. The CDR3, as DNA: TGTGCCAGCAGCTTAGTAGGGGTTACCTACAATGAGCAGTTCTTC. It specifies CASSLVGVTYNEQFF.

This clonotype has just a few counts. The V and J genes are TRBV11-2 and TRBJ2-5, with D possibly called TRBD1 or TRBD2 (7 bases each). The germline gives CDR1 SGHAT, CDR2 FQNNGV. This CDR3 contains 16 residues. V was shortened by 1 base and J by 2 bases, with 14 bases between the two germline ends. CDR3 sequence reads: CASSLGPGGGQETQYF. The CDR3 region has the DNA TGTGCCAGCAGCTTAGGGCCAGGGGGAGGGCAAGAGACCCAGTACTTC. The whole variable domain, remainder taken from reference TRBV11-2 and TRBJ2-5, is EAGVAQSPRYKIIEKRQSVAFWCNPISGHATLYWYQQILGQGPKLLIQFQNNGVVDDSQLPKDRFSAERLKGVDSTLKIQPAKLEDSAVYLCASSLGPGGGQETQYFGPGTRLLVL.

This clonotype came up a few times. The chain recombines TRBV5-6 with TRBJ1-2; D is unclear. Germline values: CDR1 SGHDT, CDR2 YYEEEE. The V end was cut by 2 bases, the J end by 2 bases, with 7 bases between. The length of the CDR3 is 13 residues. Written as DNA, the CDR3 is TGTGCCAGCAGCTTCTCTGAGAACTATGGCTACACCTTC. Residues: CASSFSENYGYTF.

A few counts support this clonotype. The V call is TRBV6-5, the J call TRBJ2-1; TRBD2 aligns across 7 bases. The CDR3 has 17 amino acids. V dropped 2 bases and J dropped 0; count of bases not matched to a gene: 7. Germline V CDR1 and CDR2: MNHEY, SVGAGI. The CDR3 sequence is CASSYAGRESSYNEQFF. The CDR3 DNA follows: TGTGCCAGCAGTTACGCCGGGCGGGAGAGCTCCTACAATGAGCAGTTCTTC.

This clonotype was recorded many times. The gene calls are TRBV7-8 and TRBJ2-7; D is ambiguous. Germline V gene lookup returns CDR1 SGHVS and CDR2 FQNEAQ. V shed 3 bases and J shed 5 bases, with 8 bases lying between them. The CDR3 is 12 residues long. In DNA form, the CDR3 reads TGTGCCAGCAGCTTTGGCTTGGACGAGCAGTACTTC. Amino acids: CASSFGLDEQYF. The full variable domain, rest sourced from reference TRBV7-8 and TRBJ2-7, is GAGVSQSPRYKVAKRGQDVALRCDPISGHVSLFWYQQALGQGPEFLTYFQNEAQLDKSGLPSDRFFAERPEGSVSTLKIQRTQQEDSAVYLCASSFGLDEQYFGPGTRLTVT.

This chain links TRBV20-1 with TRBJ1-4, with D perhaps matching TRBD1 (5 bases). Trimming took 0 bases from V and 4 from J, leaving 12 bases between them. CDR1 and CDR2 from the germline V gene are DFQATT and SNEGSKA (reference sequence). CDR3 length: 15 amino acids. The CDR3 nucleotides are TGCAGTGCTAGAGATATCTGGGGCGGTAATGAAAAACTGTTTTTT. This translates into CSARDIWGGNEKLFF.

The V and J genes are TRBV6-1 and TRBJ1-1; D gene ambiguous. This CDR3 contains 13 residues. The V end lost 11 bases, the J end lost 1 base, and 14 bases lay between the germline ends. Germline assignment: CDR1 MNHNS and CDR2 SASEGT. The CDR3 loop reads CACQGDTNTEAFF. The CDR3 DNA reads TGTGCCTGCCAAGGTGACACGAACACTGAAGCTTTCTTT.

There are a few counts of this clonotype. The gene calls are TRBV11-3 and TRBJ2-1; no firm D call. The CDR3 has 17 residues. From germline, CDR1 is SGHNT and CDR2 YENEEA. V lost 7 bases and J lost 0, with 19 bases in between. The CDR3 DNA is TGTGCCAGCATCCAGACGGTATTTCGCCACTCCTACAATGAGCAGTTCTTC. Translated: CASIQTVFRHSYNEQFF. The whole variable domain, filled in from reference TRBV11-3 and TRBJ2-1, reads EAGVVQSPRYKIIEKKQPVAFWCNPISGHNTLYWYLQNLGQGPELLIRYENEEAVDDSQLPKDRFSAERLKGVDSTLKIQPAELGDSAVYLCASIQTVFRHSYNEQFFGPGTRLTVL.

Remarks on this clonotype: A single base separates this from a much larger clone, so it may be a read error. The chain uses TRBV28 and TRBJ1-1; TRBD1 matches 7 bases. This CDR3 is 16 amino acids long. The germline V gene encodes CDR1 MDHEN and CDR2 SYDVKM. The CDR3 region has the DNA TGTGTCAGCAGTGCACCGGGACAGCAAGCTGGGGCTGAAGCTTTCTTT. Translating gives CVSSAPGQQAGAEAFF. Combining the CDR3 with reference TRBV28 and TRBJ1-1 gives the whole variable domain DVKVTQSSRYLVKRTGEKVFLECVQDMDHENMFWYRQDPGLGLRLIYFSYDVKMKEKGDIPEGYSVSREKKERFSLILESASTNQTSMYLCVSSAPGQQAGAEAFFGQGTRLTVV.

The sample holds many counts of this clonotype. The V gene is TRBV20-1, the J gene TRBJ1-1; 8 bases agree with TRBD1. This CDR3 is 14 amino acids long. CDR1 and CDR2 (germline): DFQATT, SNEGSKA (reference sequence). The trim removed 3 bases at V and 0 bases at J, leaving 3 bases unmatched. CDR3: CSASPGGLNTEAFF. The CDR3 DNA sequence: TGCAGTGCTAGCCCAGGGGGCTTGAACACTGAAGCTTTCTTT.

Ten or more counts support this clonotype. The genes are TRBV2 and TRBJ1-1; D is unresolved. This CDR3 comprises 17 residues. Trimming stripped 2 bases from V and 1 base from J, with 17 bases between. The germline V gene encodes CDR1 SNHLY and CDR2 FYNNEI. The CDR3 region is CASSELDPGQSNTEAFF. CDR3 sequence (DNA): TGTGCCAGCAGTGAATTGGACCCCGGCCAGTCGAACACTGAAGCTTTCTTT.

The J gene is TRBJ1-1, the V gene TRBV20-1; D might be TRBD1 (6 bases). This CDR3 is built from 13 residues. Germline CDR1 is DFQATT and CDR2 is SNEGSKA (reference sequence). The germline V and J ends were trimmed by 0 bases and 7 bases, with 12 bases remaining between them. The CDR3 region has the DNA TGCAGTGCTAGAGAACGGGGGGCTCTTGAAGCTTTCTTT. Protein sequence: CSARERGALEAFF.

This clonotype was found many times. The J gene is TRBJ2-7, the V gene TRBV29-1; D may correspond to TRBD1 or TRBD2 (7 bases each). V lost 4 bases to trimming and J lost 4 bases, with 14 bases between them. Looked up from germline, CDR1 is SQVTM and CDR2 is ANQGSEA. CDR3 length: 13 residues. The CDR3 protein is CSVVSGTAYEQYF. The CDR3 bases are TGCAGCGTTGTAAGCGGGACAGCTTACGAGCAGTACTTC.